This TCR beta chain emerged from a study of CXCR3-negative and CXCR3-positive naive CD8 T cells. Across the whole study: The TRB read total, about 135 million, broke down to about 1.5 +/- 0.3 million reads per library. General observations from the study: Most assays used freshly isolated PBMCs, as cryopreservation partially reduced CXCR3. Similar TRBV-TRBJ usage was seen in naive cells (both CXCR3-negative and CXCR3-positive), but memory cells differed.

CD45RO-CCR7+CD27+CD95- marked naive CD8+ T cells. The method, 5' RACE with UMI labels, was used to prepare the TRB cDNA libraries. Reanalyzing the 5' RACE reads, TCRdb keeps one entry per CDR3 protein, without DNA. Its table lists 100,000 to 150,000 distinct CDR3 sequences. Details on this clonotype: Its antigen remains unknown.

CDR3 length: 11 residues. Germline loops: CDR1 SQVTM, CDR2 ANQGSEA. The sequencing input was naive CXCR3- CD8+ T cells from blood. Subset: CD45RO-CCR7+CD27+CD95- naive CD8+ T cells lacking CXCR3 (TNR3-). The chain couples TRBV29-1 to TRBJ2-7; with no DNA, the TCRdb D assignment of TRBD1 cannot be verified. The origin of this receptor is a human donor in good health. Some clones in this sample may be carry-over from other donors' samples. This CDR3 is CSGGQGLEQYF.